The 11 T cell receptor beta chains listed next were all sequenced from one sample in a study of T cells in Graves' hyperthyroidism and ophthalmopathy (dated by TCRdb to 2018 to 2020). The library came from multiplex PCR. Sequenced using an Illumina HiSeq 2000. Amplification of TCR beta CDR3 regions was carried out from RNA transcripts. For the first round of RT-PCR on the TCR CDR3, the HTBI primer set was used together with the Qiagen OneStep RT-PCR kit. The raw public reads went through TCRdb reprocessing: fastp at Q25, MiXCR clone calling, in-frame beta chains kept. Rows with a matching CDR3 protein are joined into one entry that keeps the most common DNA and genes. This sample has over 650,000 distinct CDR3 sequences in its table, and 45% of those were observed once. The top ten clonotypes cover less than 9% of the sample. Sequenced: peripheral blood or thyroid tissue (not recorded which). Every receptor here comes from an adult man with Graves' disease, either hyperthyroidism or ophthalmopathy (not recorded which).

There are a few counts of this clonotype. One end of the junction is discordant with germline, which a read error may explain. The chain has TRBV12-3 or TRBV12-4 and TRBJ1-3; no definite D call. This CDR3 contains 12 residues. The CDR3 bases are TGTGTCAGCGGGTTTCGAGGAAACACCATATATTTT. It specifies CVSGFRGNTIYF.

The chain links TRBV11-2 to TRBJ2-2; 14 positions agree with TRBD2. The V and J ends lost 5 bases and 6 bases, in that order; junction bases with no gene match: 5. The CDR3 extends over 16 amino acids. Per the germline V gene, CDR1 is SGHAT and CDR2 is FQNNGV. The chain's CDR3 is CASSPRLAGGPGELFF. Here the CDR3 DNA reads TGTGCCAGCAGCCCTCGACTAGCGGGAGGGCCCGGGGAGCTGTTTTTT.

Of note for this clonotype: A clone one base away is much larger, so this may be a read error. The chain links TRBV7-8 to TRBJ2-7; D unclear. The germline V gene encodes CDR1 SGHVS and CDR2 FQNEAQ. This CDR3 comprises 14 residues. V shed 0 bases and J shed 3 bases, with 9 bases lying between them. Here the CDR3 reads CASSLAPTYYEQYF. CDR3 DNA sequence: TGTGCCAGCAGCTTAGCTCCGACGTACTACGAGCAGTACTTC.

Notes on this clonotype: This is likely a read error, given that the CDR3 carries no conserved phenylalanine or tryptophan at its end. The chain recombines TRBV25-1 with TRBJ1-4; 8 bases line up with TRBD1. V gave up 6 bases and J gave up 8 bases; unmatched junction bases: 11. This CDR3 region has 15 residues. Germline loops: CDR1 MGHDK, CDR2 SYGVNS. Here the CDR3 reads CASSLDRVWPEKLFL. The CDR3, as DNA: TGTGCCAGCAGCCTGGACAGGGTATGGCCGGAAAAACTGTTTTTA.

This clonotype was counted only a few times. V is TRBV19 and J is TRBJ1-2, with 9 bases matching TRBD1. J gave up 3 bases and V 4 bases, and 9 bases lay outside the gene matches. This CDR3 comprises 16 residues. Germline V gene lookup returns CDR1 LNHDA and CDR2 SQIVND (reference sequence). CDR3 DNA: TGTGCCAGTAGTACCTTCGGACAGGGGCGCCACTATGGCTACACCTTC. Protein sequence: CASSTFGQGRHYGYTF. The whole variable domain, filled in from reference TRBV19 and TRBJ1-2, reads DGGITQSPKYLFRKEGQNVTLSCEQNLNHDAMYWYRQDPGQGLRLIYYSQIVNDFQKGDIAEGYSVSREKKESFPLTVTSAQKNPTAFYLCASSTFGQGRHYGYTFGSGTRLTVV.

This chain links TRBV2 with TRBJ1-4; 11 nucleotides line up with TRBD1. Trimming cost V 8 bases and J 7 bases; bases outside gene matches: 9. Germline CDR1 SNHLY, CDR2 FYNNEI. The CDR3 has 15 residues. CDR3 protein: CASGGQGQGVEKLFF. CDR3 nucleotides: TGTGCCAGCGGGGGACAGGGACAGGGGGTTGAAAAACTGTTTTTT.

V gene TRBV25-1 combines with J gene TRBJ1-4; 11 bases agree with TRBD1. Germline assignment: CDR1 MGHDK and CDR2 SYGVNS. CDR3 length: 15 amino acids. After removal of 1 base from V and 6 bases from J, the junction contained 1 base not matched to a gene. Here the CDR3 DNA reads TGTGCCAGCAGTGAATGGGACAGGGGGGATGAAAAACTGTTTTTT. It translates to CASSEWDRGDEKLFF.

The genes are TRBV7-9 and TRBJ1-2; no clear D gene. CDR3 length equals 14 residues. Trimming removed 0 bases from V and 4 bases from J, with 9 bases in between. CDR1 and CDR2 from the germline V gene are SEHNR and FQNEAQ (reference sequence). This CDR3 is CASSLASPVYGYTF. CDR3 DNA sequence: TGTGCCAGCAGCTTAGCGTCCCCGGTCTATGGCTACACCTTC. Drawing the rest from reference TRBV7-9 and TRBJ1-2, the complete variable domain is DTGVSQNPRHKITKRGQNVTFRCDPISEHNRLYWYRQTLGQGPEFLTYFQNEAQLEKSRLLSDRFSAERPKGSFSTLEIQRTEQGDSAMYLCASSLASPVYGYTFGSGTRLTVV.

The sample holds many counts of this clonotype. Written as DNA, the CDR3 is TGCAGCGTAGGGGGGGGGGCCGGCAGGATGAACACTGAAGCTTTCTTT. This sequence encodes CSVGGGAGRMNTEAFF. The V call is TRBV29-1, the J call TRBJ1-1, with a weak D call TRBD1 (6 bases). The CDR3 is made up of 16 amino acids. V lost 6 bases to trimming and J lost 0 bases, with 20 bases between them. Germline lookup yields CDR1 SQVTM and CDR2 ANQGSEA.

The CDR3, as DNA: TGTGCCAGCAGTTACCCCAATGGACAGGGCCAAGAGACCCAGTACTTC. This codes for CASSYPNGQGQETQYF. The V call is TRBV6-5, the J call TRBJ2-5, with 8 bases fitting TRBD1. The CDR3 loop spans 16 amino acids. Germline CDR1 is MNHEY and CDR2 is SVGAGI. V was clipped by 2 bases and J by 1 base; unmatched bases: 6.

In regard to this clonotype: This could be a read error, since a much larger clone is one nucleotide away. The chain combines TRBV2 with TRBJ2-5; perhaps D is TRBD1 or TRBD2 (6 bases each). Germline lookup yields CDR1 SNHLY and CDR2 FYNNEI. The CDR3 has 11 amino acids. CDR3 loop: CAIRRGATLYF. CDR3 DNA: TGTGCCATCAGGAGGGGGGCGACCCTGTACTTC. Supplemented by reference TRBV2 and TRBJ2-5, the full variable domain reads EPEVTQTPSHQVTQMGQEVILRCVPISNHLYFYWYRQILGQKVEFLVSFYNNEISEKSEIFDDQFSVERPDGSNFTLKIRSTKLEDSAMYFCAIRRGATLYFGPGTRLLVL.